Below, one T cell receptor (beta chain) is given with its context. The CDR3 spans 14 residues. CDR1 is SGHTA, CDR2 FQGTGA, per germline. The V gene lost 5 bases and the J gene lost 6 bases, with 11 bases spanning the gap. The data derive from a study of blood T cell repertoires in COVID-19. In the study overall: Both acute and convalescent COVID-19 samples were obtained from the United States, Italy and Spain. PBMCs, B-cell-depleted T cells, or T cells provided the cDNA or gDNA that made up the material.

Original methodology: Cell counts per sample came from amplifying reference gene primers. Data came from immunoSEQ multiplex PCR; TCRdb stores just in-frame clones and leaves some out. That table gives V, J and clone size, and the DNA gave D and trimming. The sample comprises some 120,000 clones, approximately 74% of which are singletons, and approximately 5.7% rests with the top ten. The source of this sequence is a man aged 55 to 70 with acute or convalescent COVID-19. The specimen sequenced was peripheral blood. The V and J genes are TRBV7-3 and TRBJ1-6, with a possible D match to TRBD1 (6 bases). The CDR3 is CASSPGQSNSPLHF. In nucleotides, the CDR3 is TGTGCCAGCAGCCCAGGACAGAGTAATTCACCCCTCCACTTT.